Below, one T cell receptor beta chain is given with its context. Its antigen is currently unknown. The data are from a study of T cells in Graves' hyperthyroidism and ophthalmopathy. Study-wide results and limits: The model predicted ophthalmopathy a median about 6.6 months before onset. In simple terms, a model built on 13 V-J features told ophthalmopathy apart from stable hyperthyroidism.

The germline CDR1 and CDR2 sequences are SNHLY and FYNNEI. CDR3 length equals 15 residues. Losses at the gene ends were 6 bases for V and 2 bases for J; bases not matched to a gene: 7. Amplification of TCR beta CDR3 regions used RNA as the template. HTBI primers were the set used in a first-round RT-PCR of the TCR CDR3. Using its own MiXCR run on the multiplex PCR reads, TCRdb lists one record per CDR3 protein. Of hundreds of thousands of distinct CDR3 sequences listed, about 38% are singletons. The TCR comes from a man in his late teens or twenties with Graves' hyperthyroidism. Input material: blood. The V and J genes are TRBV2 and TRBJ1-5; 7 positions match TRBD1. CDR3 nucleotides: TGTGCCAGCAGCCAAGCAGGGGGTGGCAATCAGCCCCAGCATTTT. As protein: CASSQAGGGNQPQHF.